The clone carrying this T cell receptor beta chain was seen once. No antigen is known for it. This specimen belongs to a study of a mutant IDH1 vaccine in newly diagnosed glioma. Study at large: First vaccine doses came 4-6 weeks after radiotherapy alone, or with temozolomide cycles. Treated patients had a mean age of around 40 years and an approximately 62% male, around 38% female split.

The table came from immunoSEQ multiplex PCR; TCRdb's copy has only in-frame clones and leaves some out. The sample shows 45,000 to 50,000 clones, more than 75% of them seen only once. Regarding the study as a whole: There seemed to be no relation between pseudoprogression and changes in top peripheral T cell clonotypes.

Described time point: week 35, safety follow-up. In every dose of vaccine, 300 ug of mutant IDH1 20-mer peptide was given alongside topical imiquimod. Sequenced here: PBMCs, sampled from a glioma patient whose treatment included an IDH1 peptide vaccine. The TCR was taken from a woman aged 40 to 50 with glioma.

The DNA of the CDR3 is TGTGCCAGCAGCCCTACACCTTACGAGCAGTACTTC. Amino acids: CASSPTPYEQYF. J is TRBJ2-7 and V is TRBV7-2; unclear D gene. Trimming took 5 bases from V and 4 from J, leaving 9 bases between them. In germline, CDR1 is SGHTA, CDR2 FQGNSA. CDR3 length: 12 residues. Using reference TRBV7-2 and TRBJ2-7 for the parts outside the CDR3, the full variable domain is GAGVSQSPSNKVTEKGKDVELRCDPISGHTALYWYRQSLGQGLEFLIYFQGNSAPDKSGLPSDRFSAERTGGSVSTLTIQRTQQEDSAVYLCASSPTPYEQYFGPGTRLTVT.